The present T cell receptor beta chain was sequenced within a study of blood T cells in healthy people across ages. General study points: Strong correlation existed between TCR beta diversity and naive T cell percentage. Because sorting was not performed, PBMCs prevented conclusive naive versus antigen-experienced comparison.

This clonotype turned up a few times. Its antigen is unknown. A second PCR, run for roughly 7 to 11 cycles, used a sample-barcoded 5' primer plus a J-beta primer mix. TCRdb itself ran the 5' RACE reads through MiXCR, one entry per CDR3 protein. The table includes under 2 million distinct CDR3 sequences, about 32% detected once. Roughly 9.2 milliliters of peripheral blood were drawn from each donor into EDTA-treated tubes. The receptor comes from a woman younger than 45 in good health. Sequenced sample: blood.

CDR3 DNA sequence: TGCAGTGCTAGAGTTACAGGGAATCTCTACAATGAGCAGTTCTTC. It codes for CSARVTGNLYNEQFF. V is TRBV20-1 and J is TRBJ2-1; a possible D gene is TRBD1 (6 bases). The CDR3 runs to 15 residues. CDR1 and CDR2 from the germline V gene are DFQATT and SNEGSKA (reference sequence). Trimming left V 1 base short and J 3 bases short, with 13 bases between.